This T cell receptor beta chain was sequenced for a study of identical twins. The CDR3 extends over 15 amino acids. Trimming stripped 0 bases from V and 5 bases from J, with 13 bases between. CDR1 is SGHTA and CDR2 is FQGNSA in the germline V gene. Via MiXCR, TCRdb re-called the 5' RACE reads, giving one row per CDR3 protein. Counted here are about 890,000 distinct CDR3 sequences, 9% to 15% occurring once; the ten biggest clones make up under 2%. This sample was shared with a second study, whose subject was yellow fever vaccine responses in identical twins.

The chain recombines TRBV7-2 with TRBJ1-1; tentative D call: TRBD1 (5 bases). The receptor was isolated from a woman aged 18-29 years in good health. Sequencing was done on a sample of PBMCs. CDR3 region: CASSLAGGMATEAFF. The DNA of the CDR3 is TGTGCCAGCAGCTTAGCCGGGGGGATGGCGACTGAAGCTTTCTTT.